Following are 11 T cell receptor beta chains from one sample sequenced in a study of blood T cell repertoires in COVID-19. Repertoires were generated with immunoSEQ multiplex PCR, while TCRdb's copy carries only in-frame clones and drops some. The table includes 250,000 to 300,000 clones, around 90% detected once. The source material was PBMCs or T cells enriched from blood (not recorded which). Receptors originate from a woman under 40 who had recovered from COVID-19.

The chain carries TRBV7-2 and TRBJ2-7, with TRBD2 as a possible D gene (6 bases). CDR1 is SGHTA, CDR2 FQGNSA, per germline. Trimming removed 2 bases from V and 0 bases from J, with 11 bases in between. The CDR3 totals 15 residues. The CDR3 nucleotides read TGTGCCAGCAGCTTAAGAGGCGGGGACTCCTACGAGCAGTACTTC. This sequence encodes CASSLRGGDSYEQYF.

This chain joins TRBV30 and TRBJ2-4; 11 positions match TRBD1. Trimming removed 5 bases from V and 10 bases from J; junction bases left unmatched: 7. This CDR3 comprises 13 residues. Germline V CDR1 and CDR2: GTSNPN, SVGIG (reference sequence). This chain's CDR3 is CAWDGQGARIQYF. CDR3 nucleotide sequence: TGTGCCTGGGATGGACAGGGGGCGCGTATTCAGTACTTC. The full variable domain, rest sourced from reference TRBV30 and TRBJ2-4, is SQTIHQWPATLVQPVGSPLSLECTVEGTSNPNLYWYRQAAGRGLQLLFYSVGIGQISSEVPQNLSASRPQDRQFILSSKKLLLSDSGFYLCAWDGQGARIQYFGAGTRLSVL.

The chain joins TRBV5-5 to TRBJ2-1; 8 nucleotides agree with TRBD1. The germline gives CDR1 SGHKS, CDR2 YYEKEE (reference sequence). This CDR3 comprises 14 residues. V lost 3 bases and J lost 8; bases outside the gene matches: 7. The chain's CDR3 is CASSWAGGMDEQFF. The CDR3 nucleotides are TGTGCCAGCAGCTGGGCAGGGGGCATGGATGAGCAGTTCTTC.

The CDR3 nucleotides read TGTGCCAGCTCTCGTGGACAGGGGTTCGATCAGCCCCAGCATTTT. Translation gives CASSRGQGFDQPQHF. The chain carries TRBV2 and TRBJ1-5; the match to TRBD1 covers 9 bases. Trimming took 8 bases from V and 5 from J; bases not matched to a gene: 10. Germline loops: CDR1 SNHLY, CDR2 FYNNEI. CDR3 length: 15 residues.

The CDR3 bases are TGTGCCAGCAGCACCTCAGGGGTCCCCTACGAGCAGTACTTC. This gives the protein CASSTSGVPYEQYF. This chain joins TRBV9 and TRBJ2-7; D may be TRBD1 (6 bases). The CDR3 loop spans 14 amino acids. V was trimmed by 4 bases and J by 2 bases, leaving 13 bases between them. Germline CDR1 SGDLS, CDR2 YYNGEE.

The chain uses TRBV4-3 and TRBJ2-7, with 10 nucleotides matching TRBD1. The CDR3 has 15 amino acids. CDR1 and CDR2 (germline): LGHNA, YSLEER. V shed 6 bases and J 6 bases; nucleotides not matched to a gene: 11. The CDR3 DNA follows: TGCGCCAGCAGTCGCTTTTCGGACAGGGGGGGCGAGCAGTACTTC. It encodes CASSRFSDRGGEQYF.

The chain carries TRBV19 and TRBJ2-7; 8 nucleotides agree with TRBD1. J gave up 3 bases and V 5 bases, and 6 bases lay outside the gene matches. The germline V gene has CDR1 LNHDA and CDR2 SQIVND (reference sequence). This CDR3 contains 14 residues. The CDR3 coding sequence is TGTGCCAGTAGTGGGGGACAGGCGGGCTACGAGCAGTACTTC. It specifies CASSGGQAGYEQYF.

The chain combines TRBV28 with TRBJ2-1, with D possibly being TRBD1 (6 bases). The V gene lost 7 bases and the J gene lost 14 bases, with 18 bases spanning the gap. Germline V gene data show CDR1 as MDHEN and CDR2 as SYDVKM. The CDR3 spans 12 residues. Written as DNA, the CDR3 is TGTGCCAGCACCCTCCCAGGGGCTAGAAAGTTCTTC. The encoded protein is CASTLPGARKFF.

The chain employs TRBV10-3 and TRBJ1-1; 8 nucleotides align to TRBD1. Per germline, CDR1 ENHRY and CDR2 SYGVKD. J gave up 10 bases and V 0 bases, and 4 bases lay outside the gene matches. The CDR3 is made up of 13 amino acids. CDR3 loop: CAISESRGQVAFF. CDR3 nucleotides: TGTGCCATCAGTGAGTCCAGGGGGCAAGTAGCTTTCTTT.

This chain connects TRBV9 to TRBJ2-5; maybe TRBD2 (5 bases). CDR1 and CDR2 (germline): SGDLS, YYNGEE. The CDR3 spans 13 residues. Trimming removed 4 bases from V and 2 bases from J, with 9 bases in between. The CDR3, as DNA: TGTGCCAGCAGCAAAGGACTGCAAGAGACCCAGTACTTC. Its translation is CASSKGLQETQYF.

This sequence joins TRBV3-1 (or the pseudogene TRBV3-2) and TRBJ1-6; possible D gene TRBD1, 6 bases. The V gene lost 4 bases and the J gene lost 5 bases, with 12 bases spanning the gap. The germline CDR1 and CDR2 sequences are LGHDT and YNNKEL (reference sequence). This CDR3 is 15 amino acids long. In DNA form, the CDR3 reads TGTGCCAGCAGCCCGACAGCAGGGGATAATTCACCCCTCCACTTT. This encodes CASSPTAGDNSPLHF.